Each of the 24 T cell receptor beta chains below was sequenced from the same sample in a study of blood T cells in healthy people across ages. Primers used in a second PCR of about 6 to 12 cycles were a sample-barcoded 5' primer and a J-beta primer mix. TCRdb called the 5' RACE reads again in MiXCR, with one record for every CDR3 protein. The sample shows hundreds of thousands of distinct CDR3 sequences, roughly three fifths of them seen only once. The sequencing sample was made of blood. The receptors derive from a man between 35 and 55 years old in good health.

The chain joins TRBV25-1 to TRBJ1-2, with D maybe TRBD1 (5 bases). Germline V gene sequence: CDR1 MGHDK, CDR2 SYGVNS. V was trimmed by 7 bases and J by 4 bases, leaving 10 bases between them. The CDR3 has 12 residues. The CDR3 is CASNFGAYGYTF. The CDR3 DNA follows: TGTGCCAGCAACTTTGGGGCCTATGGCTACACCTTC.

The chain recombines TRBV24-1 with TRBJ2-2; D is uncertain. Deletions cut 0 bases from V and 2 bases from J, with 12 bases between. Germline CDR1 KGHDR, CDR2 SFDVKD. The CDR3 has 17 residues. CDR3 DNA: TGTGCCACCAGTGATTTGACTTTTCAAGGAAACACCGGGGAGCTGTTTTTT. It translates to CATSDLTFQGNTGELFF.

The J gene is TRBJ2-7, the V gene TRBV2; 8 bases are a match to TRBD2. CDR3 length: 16 residues. V gave up 7 bases and J gave up 0 bases; unmatched junction bases: 11. The germline CDR1 and CDR2 sequences are SNHLY and FYNNEI. DNA for the CDR3: TGTGCCAGCAAAGAGTTGGAAGCGGGGGCCTCCTACGAGCAGTACTTC. It encodes CASKELEAGASYEQYF. Together with reference TRBV2 and TRBJ2-7, the CDR3 gives the full variable domain: EPEVTQTPSHQVTQMGQEVILRCVPISNHLYFYWYRQILGQKVEFLVSFYNNEISEKSEIFDDQFSVERPDGSNFTLKIRSTKLEDSAMYFCASKELEAGASYEQYFGPGTRLTVT.

V and J are TRBV6-4 and TRBJ2-4, with 7 bases matching TRBD2. V gave up 6 bases and J gave up 9 bases; unmatched junction bases: 8. The CDR3 is 13 amino acids. In germline, CDR1 is MRHNA, CDR2 SNTAGT. This CDR3 reads CASSLGPGGIQYF. As DNA, the CDR3 is TGTGCCAGCAGCCTCGGTCCGGGGGGCATTCAGTACTTC.

V gene TRBV24-1 combines with J gene TRBJ2-5; a possible D gene is TRBD2 (5 bases). Trimming cost V 5 bases and J 5 bases, with 11 bases left between them. Germline CDR1 KGHDR, CDR2 SFDVKD. The CDR3 extends over 13 amino acids. The CDR3 DNA is TGTGCCACCAGTGCCTCGGGAAGGGAGACCCAGTACTTC. Its protein product is CATSASGRETQYF.

The rearrangement joins TRBV4-2 to TRBJ2-3; 12 bases align to TRBD2. The junction had 7 bases not matched to a gene; V was cut back by 3 bases and J by 6 bases. CDR1 LGHNA and CDR2 YNFKEQ come from the germline V gene. The CDR3 has 16 amino acids. CDR3 amino acids: CASSHPGLAGPDTQYF. The CDR3 DNA reads TGTGCCAGCAGCCACCCCGGACTAGCGGGGCCCGATACGCAGTATTTT.

V and J are TRBV28 and TRBJ1-2; D is unclear. This CDR3 is 13 amino acids long. With 3 bases removed from V and 0 bases from J, the gap between germline ends came to 5 bases. The germline gives CDR1 MDHEN, CDR2 SYDVKM. In DNA, the CDR3 is TGTGCCAGCAGTTTCAGTACTAACTATGGCTACACCTTC. Translating it yields CASSFSTNYGYTF.

The chain links TRBV7-9 to TRBJ1-1; D gene uncertain. V lost 7 bases to trimming and J lost 6 bases, with 18 bases between them. This CDR3 is built from 14 residues. CDR1 and CDR2 from the germline V gene are SEHNR and FQNEAQ (reference sequence). CDR3 loop: CASTTPSYGPEAFF. In nucleotides, the CDR3 is TGTGCCAGCACCACTCCCAGTTACGGTCCTGAAGCTTTCTTT.

CDR3 coding DNA: TGTGCCAGCAGCGTAGGGAGCCAGGGGCTCAACGAGCAGTACTTC. This gives the protein CASSVGSQGLNEQYF. V and J are TRBV9 and TRBJ2-7; D possibly corresponds to TRBD1 (6 bases). Trimming cost V 0 bases and J 5 bases, with 15 bases left between them. The CDR3 runs to 15 residues. The germline V gene encodes CDR1 SGDLS and CDR2 YYNGEE.

This chain uses TRBV9 with TRBJ1-4; 9 bases map to TRBD1. There are 15 residues in the CDR3. In germline, CDR1 is SGDLS, CDR2 YYNGEE. V lost 2 bases and J lost 7; bases outside the gene matches: 6. The CDR3, as DNA: TGTGCCAGCAGCGTCCGGACAGGGGAGGGTGAAAAACTGTTTTTT. It codes for CASSVRTGEGEKLFF.

The gene calls are TRBV7-2 and TRBJ2-7; a possible D gene is TRBD1 (5 bases). Germline V gene lookup returns CDR1 SGHTA and CDR2 FQGNSA. V lost 1 base and J lost 2, with 9 bases in between. CDR3 length: 14 amino acids. CDR3 nucleotide sequence: TGTGCCAGCAGCTTAGATAAGGGGCCCTACGAGCAGTACTTC. Residues: CASSLDKGPYEQYF.

V gene TRBV3-1 combines with J gene TRBJ1-6; D is unclear. CDR3 size: 14 residues. The V end lost 3 bases, the J end lost 9 bases, and 12 bases lay between the germline ends. Germline V CDR1 and CDR2: LGHDT, YNNKEL (reference sequence). The CDR3 DNA sequence: TGTGCCAGCAGCCACCACAGTTTTTCTTCACCCCTCCACTTT. Its protein product is CASSHHSFSSPLHF.

The CDR3: CASSQIISNEQFF. The CDR3 region has the DNA TGTGCCAGCAGCCAAATCATCAGCAATGAGCAGTTCTTC. The rearrangement links TRBV14 to TRBJ2-1, with D unresolved. The CDR3 loop spans 13 amino acids. Trimming stripped 2 bases from V and 6 bases from J, with 8 bases between. Germline CDR1 reads SGHDN; CDR2 reads FVKESK.

This clonotype came up a few times. This sequence joins TRBV7-9 and TRBJ2-1; 8 bases match TRBD2. The CDR3 is made up of 15 amino acids. The germline V gene encodes CDR1 SEHNR and CDR2 FQNEAQ (reference sequence). V was clipped by 7 bases and J by 3 bases; unmatched bases: 8. As DNA, the CDR3 is TGTGCCAGCACCGTTAGCGGGAACATCTACAATGAGCAGTTCTTC. It translates to CASTVSGNIYNEQFF.

The rearrangement joins TRBV7-8 to TRBJ2-7; tentatively, D is TRBD2 (5 bases). Germline CDR1 reads SGHVS; CDR2 reads FQNEAQ. CDR3 length: 17 residues. V was pared by 0 bases and J by 1 base, with 16 bases between. This CDR3 reads CASSLATNRDSSYEQYF. As DNA, the CDR3 is TGTGCCAGCAGCTTAGCAACCAACCGGGATTCTTCCTACGAGCAGTACTTC.

This clonotype occurred a few times. The rearrangement joins TRBV20-1 to TRBJ1-2; TRBD1 is a possible D gene (6 bases). Germline V CDR1 and CDR2: DFQATT, SNEGSKA (reference sequence). The V end lost 0 bases, the J end lost 8 bases, and 16 bases lay between the germline ends. The CDR3 runs to 14 residues. CDR3 protein: CSARDPRGERGYTF. CDR3 bases: TGCAGTGCTAGAGACCCGAGGGGGGAGCGCGGCTACACCTTC.

The DNA of the CDR3 is TGTGCCAGCAGGGAAGCGGGAGGGGCAGAGACCCAGTACTTC. This sequence encodes CASREAGGAETQYF. The V and J genes are TRBV27 and TRBJ2-7; 10 bases are a match to TRBD2. The DNA end favors TRBJ2-5, so the J call may be wrong. The CDR3 totals 14 residues. The V gene's germline CDR1 is MNHEY and CDR2 SMNVEV (reference sequence).

Many counts were recorded for this clonotype. The chain is built from TRBV20-1 and TRBJ2-7; D uncertain. Germline CDR1 reads DFQATT; CDR2 reads SNEGSKA (reference sequence). This CDR3 has 11 residues. V was pared by 7 bases and J by 3 bases, with 10 bases between. CDR3 bases: TGCAGTGGGTCTCGTGGCTACGAGCAGTACTTC. Translation: CSGSRGYEQYF.

V usage is TRBV12-5 and J usage is TRBJ1-1; D ambiguous. Trimming removed 1 base at V and 0 bases at J, with 9 bases between. The CDR3 length is 15 residues. The V gene's germline CDR1 is LGHNT and CDR2 FRNRAP. This chain's CDR3 is CASGLGDLVNTEAFF. The CDR3 region has the DNA TGTGCTAGTGGTTTGGGTGATCTTGTGAACACTGAAGCTTTCTTT.

The V and J genes are TRBV5-6 and TRBJ1-5; D uncertain. V shed 4 bases and J shed 3 bases, with 14 bases lying between them. Germline V gene sequence: CDR1 SGHDT, CDR2 YYEEEE. The CDR3 runs to 15 residues. CDR3: CASSIGEGVNQPQHF. The CDR3 DNA is TGTGCCAGCAGCATAGGAGAGGGAGTCAATCAGCCCCAGCATTTT.

The rearrangement joins TRBV28 to TRBJ2-5; 10 positions agree with TRBD1. Near its end, the DNA agrees better with TRBJ2-7, so the J call may be wrong. The CDR3 extends over 16 amino acids. Germline lookup yields CDR1 MDHEN and CDR2 SYDVKM. CDR3 coding DNA: TGTGCCAGCCGGTCCCGAGGAGGGGACAGGGGCTACGAGCAGTACTTC. Translated: CASRSRGGDRGYEQYF.

This clonotype was seen a handful of times. The chain joins TRBV21-1 to TRBJ2-4; the D call of TRBD1 is as the table states it, not checked on the DNA. TRBV21-1 is flagged as a pseudogene. The CDR3 runs to 18 residues. Written as DNA, the CDR3 is TGTGCCAGCAGCAAAGATACAGGGGAAACCTTAGCCAAAAACATTCAGTACTTC. Its translation is CASSKDTGETLAKNIQYF.

This clonotype was counted only a few times. The CDR3 here is CSATDWDTSYEQYF. CDR3 nucleotide sequence: TGCAGCGCCACGGACTGGGACACCTCCTACGAGCAGTACTTC. This chain uses TRBV29-1 with TRBJ2-7; tentatively, D is TRBD1 (6 bases). The CDR3 covers 14 residues. The germline V and J ends were trimmed by 7 bases and 0 bases, with 16 bases remaining between them. Looked up from germline, CDR1 is SQVTM and CDR2 is ANQGSEA.

The CDR3 coding sequence is TGTGCCAGCAGCCTCGGGATCGCCTACGAGCAGTACTTC. This gives the protein CASSLGIAYEQYF. This rearrangement joins TRBV7-2 to TRBJ2-7; perhaps TRBD2 as D (5 bases). Trimming cost V 5 bases and J 2 bases, with 10 bases left between them. The CDR3 totals 13 residues. From germline, CDR1 is SGHTA and CDR2 FQGNSA.